Following are 2 T cell receptor beta chains from one sample sequenced in a study of blood T cell repertoires in COVID-19. Libraries were prepared by immunoSEQ multiplex PCR; TCRdb keeps only in-frame clonotypes and omits some of them. The data hold roughly 430,000 clones, with approximately 91% observed a single time. Sequenced sample: PBMCs or T cells enriched from blood (not recorded which). The source of these receptors is a woman younger than 30 who had been exposed to COVID-19.

The genes are TRBV28 and TRBJ2-7; 9 nucleotides agree with TRBD2. This CDR3 spans 14 amino acids. From germline, CDR1 is MDHEN and CDR2 SYDVKM. Trimming at V came to 7 bases and at J to 2 bases, leaving 6 bases not matched to a gene. CDR3 region: CASTKREAPYEQYF. The CDR3 nucleotides read TGTGCCAGCACCAAGCGGGAGGCCCCCTACGAGCAGTACTTC.

The chain is built from TRBV28 and TRBJ1-2; D is uncertain. Between the trimmed V and J ends, which lost 7 bases and 4 bases, there was a span of 16 bases. This CDR3 comprises 14 residues. Germline CDR1 reads MDHEN; CDR2 reads SYDVKM. The CDR3 DNA reads as TGTGCCAGCAATACAGCCGGGAGAAGCTATGGCTACACCTTC. It yields the protein CASNTAGRSYGYTF.